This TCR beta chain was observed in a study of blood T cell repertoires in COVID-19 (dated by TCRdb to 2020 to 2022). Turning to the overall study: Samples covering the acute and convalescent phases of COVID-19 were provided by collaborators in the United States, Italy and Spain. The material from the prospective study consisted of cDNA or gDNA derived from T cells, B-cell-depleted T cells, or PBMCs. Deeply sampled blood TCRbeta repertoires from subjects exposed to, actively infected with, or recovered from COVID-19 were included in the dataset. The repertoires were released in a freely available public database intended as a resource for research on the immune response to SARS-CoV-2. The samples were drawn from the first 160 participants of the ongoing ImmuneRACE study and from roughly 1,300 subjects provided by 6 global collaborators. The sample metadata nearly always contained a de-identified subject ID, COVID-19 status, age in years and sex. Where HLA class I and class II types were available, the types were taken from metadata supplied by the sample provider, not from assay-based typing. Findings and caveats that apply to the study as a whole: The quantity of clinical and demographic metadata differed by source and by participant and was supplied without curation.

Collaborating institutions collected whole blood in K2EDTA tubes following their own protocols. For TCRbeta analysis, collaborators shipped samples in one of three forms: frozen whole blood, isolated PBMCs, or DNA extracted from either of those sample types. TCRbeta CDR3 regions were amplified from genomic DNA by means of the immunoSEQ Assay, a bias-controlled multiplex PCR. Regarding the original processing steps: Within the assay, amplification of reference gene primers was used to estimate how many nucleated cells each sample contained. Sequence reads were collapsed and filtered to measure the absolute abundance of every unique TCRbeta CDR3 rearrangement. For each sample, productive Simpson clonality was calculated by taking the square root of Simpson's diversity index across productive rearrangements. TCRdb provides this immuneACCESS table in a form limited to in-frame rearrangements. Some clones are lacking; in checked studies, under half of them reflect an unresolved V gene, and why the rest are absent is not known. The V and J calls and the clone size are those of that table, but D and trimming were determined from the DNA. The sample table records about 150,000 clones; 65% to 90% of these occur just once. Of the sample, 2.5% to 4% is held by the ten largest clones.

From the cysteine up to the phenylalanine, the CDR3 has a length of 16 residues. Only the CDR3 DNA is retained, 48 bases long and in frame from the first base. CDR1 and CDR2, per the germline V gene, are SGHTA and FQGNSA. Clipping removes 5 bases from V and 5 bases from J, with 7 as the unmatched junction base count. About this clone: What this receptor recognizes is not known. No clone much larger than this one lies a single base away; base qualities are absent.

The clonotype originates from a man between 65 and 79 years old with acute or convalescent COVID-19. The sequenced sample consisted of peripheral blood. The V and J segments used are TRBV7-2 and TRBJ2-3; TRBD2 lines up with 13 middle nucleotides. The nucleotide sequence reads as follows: TGTGCCAGCAGCATACTAGCGGGAGGGCCGGTAGATACGCAGTATTTT. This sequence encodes CASSILAGGPVDTQYF.